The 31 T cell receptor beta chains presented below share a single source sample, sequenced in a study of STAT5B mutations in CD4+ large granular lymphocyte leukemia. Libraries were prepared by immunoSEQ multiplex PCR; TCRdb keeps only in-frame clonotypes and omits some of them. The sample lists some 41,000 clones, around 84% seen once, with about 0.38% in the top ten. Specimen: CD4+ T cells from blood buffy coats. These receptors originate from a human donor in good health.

The CDR3 reads CASSFIASVYRERTNEKLFF. In DNA, the CDR3 is TGTGCCAGCAGCTTTATAGCGAGTGTGTACAGGGAGAGGACTAATGAAAAACTGTTTTTT. The chain links TRBV11-3 to TRBJ1-4, with a weak D call TRBD1 (6 bases). This CDR3 spans 20 amino acids. V was shortened by 3 bases and J by 2 bases, with 25 bases between the two germline ends. Germline CDR1 is SGHNT and CDR2 is YENEEA.

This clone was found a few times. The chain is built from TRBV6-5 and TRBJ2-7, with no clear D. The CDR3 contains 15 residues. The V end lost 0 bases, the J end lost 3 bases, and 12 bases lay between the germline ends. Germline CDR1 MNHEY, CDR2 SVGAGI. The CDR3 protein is CASSYSFEGIYEQYF. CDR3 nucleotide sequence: TGTGCCAGCAGTTACTCCTTTGAAGGAATCTACGAGCAGTACTTC.

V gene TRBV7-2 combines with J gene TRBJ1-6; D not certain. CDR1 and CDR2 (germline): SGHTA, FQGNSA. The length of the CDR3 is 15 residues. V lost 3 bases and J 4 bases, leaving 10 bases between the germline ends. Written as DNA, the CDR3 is TGTGCCAGCAGCTTTAACAGAGATTATAATTCACCCCTCCACTTT. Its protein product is CASSFNRDYNSPLHF.

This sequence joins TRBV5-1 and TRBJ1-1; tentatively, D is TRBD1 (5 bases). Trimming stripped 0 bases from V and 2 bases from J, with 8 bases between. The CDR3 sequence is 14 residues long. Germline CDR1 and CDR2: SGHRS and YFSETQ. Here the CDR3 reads CASSLGDQNTEAFF. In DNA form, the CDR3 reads TGCGCCAGCAGCTTGGGGGACCAAAACACTGAAGCTTTCTTT.

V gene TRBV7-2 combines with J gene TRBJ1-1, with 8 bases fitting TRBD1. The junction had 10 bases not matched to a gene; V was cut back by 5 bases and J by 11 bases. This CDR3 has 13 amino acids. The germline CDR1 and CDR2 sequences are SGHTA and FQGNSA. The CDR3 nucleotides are TGTGCCAGCAGCACCGACCCGGGACAGGCGGCTTTCTTT. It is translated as CASSTDPGQAAFF.

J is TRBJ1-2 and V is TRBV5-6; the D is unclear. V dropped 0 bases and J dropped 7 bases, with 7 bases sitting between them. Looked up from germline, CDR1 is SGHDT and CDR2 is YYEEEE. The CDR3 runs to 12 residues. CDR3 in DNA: TGTGCCAGCAGCTTGGGGGAGCTTGGCTACACCTTC. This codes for CASSLGELGYTF. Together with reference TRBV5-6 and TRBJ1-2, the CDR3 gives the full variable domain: DAGVTQSPTHLIKTRGQQVTLRCSPKSGHDTVSWYQQALGQGPQFIFQYYEEEERQRGNFPDRFSGHQFPNYSSELNVNALLLGDSALYLCASSLGELGYTFGSGTRLTVV.

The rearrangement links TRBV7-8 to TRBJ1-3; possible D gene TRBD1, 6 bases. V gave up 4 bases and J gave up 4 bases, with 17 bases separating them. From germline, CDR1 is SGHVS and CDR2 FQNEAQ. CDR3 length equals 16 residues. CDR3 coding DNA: TGTGCCAGCAGCTCAAAATTAACAGGGTTCGGAAACACCATATATTTT. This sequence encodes CASSSKLTGFGNTIYF. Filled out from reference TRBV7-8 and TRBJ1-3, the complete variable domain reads GAGVSQSPRYKVAKRGQDVALRCDPISGHVSLFWYQQALGQGPEFLTYFQNEAQLDKSGLPSDRFFAERPEGSVSTLKIQRTQQEDSAVYLCASSSKLTGFGNTIYFGEGSWLTVV.

CDR3 loop: CASSPGGSYEQYF. As DNA, the CDR3 is TGCGCCAGCAGCCCCGGCGGGTCCTACGAGCAGTACTTC. The chain is built from TRBV4-1 and TRBJ2-7; D perhaps matches TRBD2 (5 bases). The CDR3 has 13 residues. From germline, CDR1 is MGHRA and CDR2 YSYEKL. V lost 4 bases and J 1 base, leaving 8 bases between the germline ends.

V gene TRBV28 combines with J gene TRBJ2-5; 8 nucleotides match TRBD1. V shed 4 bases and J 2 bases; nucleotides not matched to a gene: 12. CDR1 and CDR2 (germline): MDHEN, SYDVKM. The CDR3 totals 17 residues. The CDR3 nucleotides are TGTGCCAGCAGTTCGATGACAGGGACAGGACCTCAAGAGACCCAGTACTTC. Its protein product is CASSSMTGTGPQETQYF.

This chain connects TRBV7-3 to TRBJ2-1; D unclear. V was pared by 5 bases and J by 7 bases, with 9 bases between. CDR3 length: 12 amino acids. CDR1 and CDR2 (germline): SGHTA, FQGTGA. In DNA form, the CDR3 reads TGTGCCAGCAGCCGCGGATCGAATGAGCAGTTCTTC. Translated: CASSRGSNEQFF.

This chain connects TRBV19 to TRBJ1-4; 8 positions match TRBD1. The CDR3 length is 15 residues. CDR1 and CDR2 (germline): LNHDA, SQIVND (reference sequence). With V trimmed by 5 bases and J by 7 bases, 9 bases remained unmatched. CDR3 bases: TGTGCCAGTAGTTCCGGACAGGGCATTTCTGAAAAACTGTTTTTT. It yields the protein CASSSGQGISEKLFF.

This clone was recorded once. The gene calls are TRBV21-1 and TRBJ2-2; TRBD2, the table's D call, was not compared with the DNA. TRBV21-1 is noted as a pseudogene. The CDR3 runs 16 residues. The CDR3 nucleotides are TGTGCCAGCAGCATACTAGCGGGAGGATTAACCGGGGAGCTGTTTTTT. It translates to CASSILAGGLTGELFF.

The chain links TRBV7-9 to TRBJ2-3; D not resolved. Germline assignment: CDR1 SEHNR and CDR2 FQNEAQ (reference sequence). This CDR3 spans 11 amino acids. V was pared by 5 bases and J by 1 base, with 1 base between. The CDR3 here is CASSRTDTQYF. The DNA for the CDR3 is TGTGCCAGCAGCCGCACAGATACGCAGTATTTT.

CDR3 coding DNA: TGTGCCAGCAGCACCAGATTTAATGAAAAACTGTTTTTT. Its protein product is CASSTRFNEKLFF. The rearrangement links TRBV9 to TRBJ1-4; D ambiguous. The CDR3 has 13 residues. Deletions cut 4 bases from V and 4 bases from J, with 8 bases between. Germline values: CDR1 SGDLS, CDR2 YYNGEE.

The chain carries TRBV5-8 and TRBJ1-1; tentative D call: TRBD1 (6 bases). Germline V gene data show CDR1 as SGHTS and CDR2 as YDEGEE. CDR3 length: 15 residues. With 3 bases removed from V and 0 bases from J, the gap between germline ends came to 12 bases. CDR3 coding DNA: TGTGCCAGCAGCTGGGGGGGCAGGATGAACACTGAAGCTTTCTTT. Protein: CASSWGGRMNTEAFF.

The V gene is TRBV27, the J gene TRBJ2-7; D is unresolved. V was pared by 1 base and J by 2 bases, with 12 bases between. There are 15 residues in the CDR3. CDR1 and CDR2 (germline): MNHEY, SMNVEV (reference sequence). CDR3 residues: CASSLFLVGPYEQYF. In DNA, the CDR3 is TGTGCCAGCAGTTTATTTTTGGTTGGGCCCTACGAGCAGTACTTC.

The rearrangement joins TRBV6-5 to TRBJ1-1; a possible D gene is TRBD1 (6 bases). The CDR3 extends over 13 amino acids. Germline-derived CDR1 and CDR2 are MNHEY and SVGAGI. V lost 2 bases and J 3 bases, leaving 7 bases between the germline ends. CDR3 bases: TGTGCCAGCAGTTACGAGGGGGACACTGAAGCTTTCTTT. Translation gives CASSYEGDTEAFF.

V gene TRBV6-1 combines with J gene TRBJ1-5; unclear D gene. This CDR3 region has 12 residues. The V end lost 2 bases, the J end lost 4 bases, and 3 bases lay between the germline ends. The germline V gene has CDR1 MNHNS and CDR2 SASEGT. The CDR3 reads CASSEKNQPQHF. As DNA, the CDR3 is TGTGCCAGCAGTGAAAAGAATCAGCCCCAGCATTTT.

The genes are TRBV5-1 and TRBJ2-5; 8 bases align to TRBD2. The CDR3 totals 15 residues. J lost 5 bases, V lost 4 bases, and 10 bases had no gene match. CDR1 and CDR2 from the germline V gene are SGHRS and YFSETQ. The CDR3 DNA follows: TGCGCCAGCAGCACTAGCGGTAGGACCGGGGAGACCCAGTACTTC. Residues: CASSTSGRTGETQYF.

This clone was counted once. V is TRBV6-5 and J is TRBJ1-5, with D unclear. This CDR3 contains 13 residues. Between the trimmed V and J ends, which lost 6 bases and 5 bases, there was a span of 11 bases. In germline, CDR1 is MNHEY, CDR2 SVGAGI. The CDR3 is CASSPYRDQPQHF. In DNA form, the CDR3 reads TGTGCCAGCAGCCCCTATAGGGATCAGCCCCAGCATTTT.

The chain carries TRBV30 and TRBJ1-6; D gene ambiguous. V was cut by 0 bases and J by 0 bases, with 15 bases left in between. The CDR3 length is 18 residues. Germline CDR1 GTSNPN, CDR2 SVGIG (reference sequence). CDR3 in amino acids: CAWSVLGARFSYNSPLHF. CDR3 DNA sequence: TGTGCCTGGAGTGTACTCGGTGCTCGGTTCTCCTATAATTCACCCCTCCACTTT.

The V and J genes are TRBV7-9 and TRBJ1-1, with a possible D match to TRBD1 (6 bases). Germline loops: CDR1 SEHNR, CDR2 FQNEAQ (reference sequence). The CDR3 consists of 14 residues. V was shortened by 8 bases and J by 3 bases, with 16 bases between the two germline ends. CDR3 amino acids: CASAEGGWDTEAFF. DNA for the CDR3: TGTGCCAGCGCTGAGGGGGGCTGGGACACTGAAGCTTTCTTT.

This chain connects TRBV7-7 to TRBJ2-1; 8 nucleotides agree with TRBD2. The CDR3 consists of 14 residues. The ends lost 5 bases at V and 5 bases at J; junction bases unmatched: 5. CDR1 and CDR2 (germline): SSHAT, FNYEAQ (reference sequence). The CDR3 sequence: CASSLSGVDNEQFF. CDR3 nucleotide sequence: TGTGCCAGCAGCCTTAGCGGGGTGGACAATGAGCAGTTCTTC.

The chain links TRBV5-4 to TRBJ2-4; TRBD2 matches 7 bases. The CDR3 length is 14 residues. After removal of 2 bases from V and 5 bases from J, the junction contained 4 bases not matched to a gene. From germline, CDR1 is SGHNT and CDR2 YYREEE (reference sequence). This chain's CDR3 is CASSLRLAENIQYF. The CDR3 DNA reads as TGTGCCAGCAGCTTAAGACTAGCAGAAAACATTCAGTACTTC.

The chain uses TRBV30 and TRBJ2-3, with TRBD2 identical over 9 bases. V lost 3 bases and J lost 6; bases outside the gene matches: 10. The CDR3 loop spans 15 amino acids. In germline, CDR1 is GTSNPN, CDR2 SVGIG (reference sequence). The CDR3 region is CAWSPPSSGSDTQYF. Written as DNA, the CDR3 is TGTGCCTGGAGCCCTCCGAGTAGCGGGAGTGATACGCAGTATTTT.

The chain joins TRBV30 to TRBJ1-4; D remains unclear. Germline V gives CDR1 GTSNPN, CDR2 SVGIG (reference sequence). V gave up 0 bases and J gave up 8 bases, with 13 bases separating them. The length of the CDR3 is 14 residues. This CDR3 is CAWSVGGTWEKLFF. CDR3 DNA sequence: TGTGCCTGGAGTGTAGGAGGTACCTGGGAAAAACTGTTTTTT.

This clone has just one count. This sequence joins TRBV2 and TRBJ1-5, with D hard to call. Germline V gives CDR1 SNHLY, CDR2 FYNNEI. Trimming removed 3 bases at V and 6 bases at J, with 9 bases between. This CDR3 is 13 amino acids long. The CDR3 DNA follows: TGTGCCAGCAGTGATTGGGTCGGTCAGCCCCAGCATTTT. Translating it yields CASSDWVGQPQHF.

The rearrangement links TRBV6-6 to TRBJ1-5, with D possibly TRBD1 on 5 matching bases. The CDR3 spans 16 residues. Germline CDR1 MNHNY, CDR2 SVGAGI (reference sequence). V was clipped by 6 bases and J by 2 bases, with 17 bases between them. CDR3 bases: TGTGCCAGCAGCCGCTCGGAGGGGCCCGGCAATCAGCCCCAGCATTTT. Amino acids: CASSRSEGPGNQPQHF.

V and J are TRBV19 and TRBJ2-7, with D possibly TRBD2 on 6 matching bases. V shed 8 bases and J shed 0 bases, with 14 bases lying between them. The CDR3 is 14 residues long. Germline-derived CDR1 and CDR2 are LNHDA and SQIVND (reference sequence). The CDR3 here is CASGGGGSSYEQYF. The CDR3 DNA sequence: TGTGCCAGTGGGGGAGGAGGGAGCTCCTACGAGCAGTACTTC.

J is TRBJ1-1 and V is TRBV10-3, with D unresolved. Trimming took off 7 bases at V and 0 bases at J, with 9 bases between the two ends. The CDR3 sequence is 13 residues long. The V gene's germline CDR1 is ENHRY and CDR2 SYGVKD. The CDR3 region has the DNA TGTGCCATCACGAAAACTATGAACACTGAAGCTTTCTTT. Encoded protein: CAITKTMNTEAFF.

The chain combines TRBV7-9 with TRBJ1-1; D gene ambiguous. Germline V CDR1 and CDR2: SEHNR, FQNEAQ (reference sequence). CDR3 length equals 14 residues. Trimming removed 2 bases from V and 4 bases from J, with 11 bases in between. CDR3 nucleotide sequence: TGTGCCAGCAGCTTAATCCTCAAACCCACTGAAGCTTTCTTT. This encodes CASSLILKPTEAFF.